This note documents a single T cell receptor beta chain sequence. Antigen specificity is unknown. There were healthy Caucasian individuals from Russia, aged roughly 6 to 90, serving as donors. Combining a sample-barcoded 5' primer with a J-beta primer mix, a second PCR ran for 7 to 11 cycles. MiXCR, applied by TCRdb to the 5' RACE reads, yields one record per CDR3 protein. The sample has over a million distinct CDR3 sequences, roughly 59% seen once; the top ten hold 6.7%. The data were obtained in a study of blood T cells in healthy people across ages. Study outcomes and limitations: Roughly linear declines in TCR beta diversity per million T cells occurred with age. There were more naive CD4+ cells and higher diversity in long-lived donors than in aged donors. Unknown donor CMV status possibly confounded expanded clonotype changes.

CDR1 and CDR2 from the germline V gene are MNHEY and SVGAGI. This CDR3 is built from 16 residues. V lost 11 bases and J 7 bases, leaving 29 bases between the germline ends. Input material: blood. This receptor was obtained from a man between 18 and 35 years old in good health. V gene TRBV6-5 combines with J gene TRBJ2-5; D possibly matches TRBD1 or TRBD2 (5 bases each). The CDR3 is CAPSQLLSGTSGTQYF. CDR3 bases: TGTGCCCCCTCTCAGCTCCTTTCAGGGACCTCTGGGACCCAGTACTTC.